This entry describes one TCR beta chain. Its specificity is unknown. CDR3 length: 14 amino acids. CDR1 is SEHNR, CDR2 FQNEAQ, per germline (reference sequence). Trimming cost V 1 base and J 4 bases, with 11 bases left between them. The record originates from a study of T cell responses to AZD1222 COVID-19 vaccine. Study results and limitations: Donors were chiefly white British, with a greater number of females, and clonal diversity was perhaps underestimated.

Sequenced by immunoSEQ multiplex PCR; TCRdb stores in-frame clones only, minus some. The table shows fewer than 110,000 clones, with roughly nine tenths occurring only once. The specimen was peripheral blood, collected 28 days after the second AZD1222 dose. This TCR was recovered from an adult who received the AZD1222 COVID-19 vaccine. V gene TRBV7-9 combines with J gene TRBJ2-7; D not resolved. The CDR3 region has the DNA TGTGCCAGCAGCTTAGGGGGAATTGCGTACGAGCAGTACTTC. This gives the protein CASSLGGIAYEQYF. Looking up the rest from reference TRBV7-9 and TRBJ2-7 gives the full variable domain: DTGVSQNPRHKITKRGQNVTFRCDPISEHNRLYWYRQTLGQGPEFLTYFQNEAQLEKSRLLSDRFSAERPKGSFSTLEIQRTEQGDSAMYLCASSLGGIAYEQYFGPGTRLTVT.